This TCR beta chain was captured by sequencing in a study of early T cells in non-severe SARS-CoV-2 infection. Study overall: Unsorted whole blood bulk RNA was sequenced, with unpaired chains.

Unique molecular identifier tags were affixed to discrete cDNA molecules. MiXCR, run by TCRdb on the 5' RACE reads, gives a single entry per CDR3 protein. The repertoire holds tens of thousands of distinct CDR3 sequences, 10% to 15% seen once, with approximately 4.8% in the top ten. The CDR3 contains 13 residues. V lost 3 bases to trimming and J lost 3 bases, with 8 bases between them. CDR1 is SQVTM and CDR2 is ANQGSEA in the germline V gene. This clonotype was seen more than once but under ten times. The rearrangement joins TRBV29-1 to TRBJ1-4; possible D gene TRBD1, 6 bases. Sequencing input: whole blood. The sequence came from an adult who was a healthcare worker with PCR-confirmed SARS-CoV-2 infection or an uninfected control (not recorded which). The CDR3 reads CSVDRGSNEKLFF. The CDR3 DNA reads as TGCAGCGTTGACAGGGGATCTAATGAAAAACTGTTTTTT. The full variable domain, with the rest looked up from reference TRBV29-1 and TRBJ1-4, is SAVISQKPSRDICQRGTSLTIQCQVDSQVTMMFWYRQQPGQSLTLIATANQGSEATYESGFVIDKFPISRPNLTFSTLTVSNMSPEDSSIYLCSVDRGSNEKLFFGSGTQLSVL.